The 27 T cell receptor beta chains in this list originate from one sample, sequenced in a study of somatic mutations in cytotoxic T cells in rheumatoid arthritis. Clones were sequenced by immunoSEQ multiplex PCR, and TCRdb holds only the in-frame ones, with some missing. The top ten hold approximately 5% of the sample, which has some 17,000 clones, 65% to 80% seen once. The material sequenced was CD8+ T cells sorted from blood. The receptors originated from an adult with rheumatoid arthritis.

This chain links TRBV4-2 with TRBJ2-7; TRBD2 aligns across 7 bases. The J segment lost 4 bases and the V segment lost 5 bases, leaving 11 bases of the junction unmatched. From germline, CDR1 is LGHNA and CDR2 YNFKEQ. This CDR3 contains 15 residues. The CDR3 spells CASSGSGARGYEQYF. CDR3 nucleotide sequence: TGTGCCAGCAGCGGAAGCGGGGCCCGAGGATACGAGCAGTACTTC.

This chain links TRBV27 with TRBJ1-2; TRBD1 agrees at 10 bases. J was trimmed by 6 bases and V by 0 bases; bases with no gene match: 13. The CDR3 sequence is 18 residues long. The germline gives CDR1 MNHEY, CDR2 SMNVEV (reference sequence). CDR3 sequence: CASSLSLGQGPRVDGYTF. CDR3 coding DNA: TGTGCCAGCAGTTTATCTTTGGGACAGGGGCCCAGAGTCGATGGCTACACCTTC.

The chain uses TRBV6-5 and TRBJ1-2; 10 positions agree with TRBD1. This CDR3 has 15 amino acids. V shed 8 bases and J 8 bases; nucleotides not matched to a gene: 14. The V gene's germline CDR1 is MNHEY and CDR2 SVGAGI. The CDR3 protein is CASSTNAGTGDGYTF. In DNA, the CDR3 is TGTGCCAGCTCTACAAACGCCGGGACAGGGGACGGCTACACCTTC.

V and J are TRBV6-5 and TRBJ2-7; tentative D call: TRBD1 (5 bases). The ends were cut back, 6 bases at V and 3 bases at J, with 18 bases in the middle. Germline CDR1 is MNHEY and CDR2 is SVGAGI. This CDR3 spans 15 amino acids. CDR3 amino acids: CASSQGDLGLYEQYF. CDR3 DNA: TGTGCCAGCAGCCAAGGGGATTTAGGCCTCTACGAGCAGTACTTC.

V gene TRBV9 combines with J gene TRBJ2-5, with unresolved D. V was clipped by 3 bases and J by 0 bases, with 0 bases between them. This CDR3 is built from 11 residues. Germline V gives CDR1 SGDLS, CDR2 YYNGEE. CDR3 sequence (DNA): TGTGCCAGCAGCGACCAAGAGACCCAGTACTTC. Protein sequence: CASSDQETQYF.

The gene calls are TRBV9 and TRBJ1-1; D might be TRBD1 (6 bases). V lost 4 bases to trimming and J lost 6 bases, with 16 bases between them. The CDR3 is 14 residues long. Germline values: CDR1 SGDLS, CDR2 YYNGEE. The CDR3 coding sequence is TGTGCCAGCAGCCGCCGGGGGGCTGGCGCTGAAGCTTTCTTT. Translation gives CASSRRGAGAEAFF.

CDR3 nucleotides: TGTGCCAGCGACCCCCCCATCTCAGCCACTGAAGCTTTCTTT. Protein sequence: CASDPPISATEAFF. V gene TRBV7-9 combines with J gene TRBJ1-1; D unresolved. This CDR3 has 14 amino acids. Germline assignment: CDR1 SEHNR and CDR2 FQNEAQ (reference sequence). Trimming cost V 8 bases and J 4 bases, with 17 bases left between them.

This chain joins TRBV27 and TRBJ1-5; D not resolved. This CDR3 contains 14 residues. The V end was cut by 3 bases, the J end by 7 bases, with 13 bases between. The germline V gene encodes CDR1 MNHEY and CDR2 SMNVEV (reference sequence). CDR3 bases: TGTGCCAGCAGTTTTGTATCCTCCGGGCAGCCCCAGCATTTT. This encodes CASSFVSSGQPQHF.

V is TRBV11-2 and J is TRBJ1-1; no clear D. Germline V gives CDR1 SGHAT, CDR2 FQNNGV. The CDR3 sequence is 13 residues long. V was clipped by 1 base and J by 6 bases, with 9 bases between them. CDR3 sequence (DNA): TGTGCCAGCAGCTTAGGTCTTACGGCTGAAGCTTTCTTT. It codes for CASSLGLTAEAFF. The full variable domain, in which reference TRBV11-2 and TRBJ1-1 provide the parts outside the CDR3, is EAGVAQSPRYKIIEKRQSVAFWCNPISGHATLYWYQQILGQGPKLLIQFQNNGVVDDSQLPKDRFSAERLKGVDSTLKIQPAKLEDSAVYLCASSLGLTAEAFFGQGTRLTVV.

The chain is built from TRBV28 and TRBJ2-3; TRBD2 agrees at 9 bases. There are 15 residues in the CDR3. From germline, CDR1 is MDHEN and CDR2 SYDVKM. V lost 3 bases, J lost 5 bases, and 6 bases stayed unmatched. In nucleotides, the CDR3 is TGTGCCAGCAGTTTGTCTAGCGGGGCTGTAGATACGCAGTATTTT. Amino acid sequence: CASSLSSGAVDTQYF.

The gene calls are TRBV16 and TRBJ1-2, with 7 nucleotides matching TRBD1. The CDR3 has 14 residues. Germline loops: CDR1 KGHSY, CDR2 FQNENV. V was pared by 4 bases and J by 7 bases, with 9 bases of the junction left unmatched. CDR3: CASSLAGGPAGYTF. The CDR3, as DNA: TGTGCCAGCAGCCTGGCAGGGGGTCCCGCTGGCTACACCTTC. Supplemented by reference TRBV16 and TRBJ1-2, the full variable domain reads GEEVAQTPKHLVRGEGQKAKLYCAPIKGHSYVFWYQQVLKNEFKFLISFQNENVFDETGMPKERFSAKCLPNSPCSLEIQATKLEDSAVYFCASSLAGGPAGYTFGSGTRLTVV.

By frequency in the sample, this clone is medium-sized. This sequence joins TRBV27 and TRBJ1-5; D gene unclear. V was shortened by 1 base and J by 7 bases, with 11 bases between the two germline ends. CDR3 length: 14 amino acids. The germline V gene has CDR1 MNHEY and CDR2 SMNVEV (reference sequence). CDR3 nucleotide sequence: TGTGCCAGCAGTTTATGGGCCCGCGCCCAGCCCCAGCATTTT. As protein: CASSLWARAQPQHF.

This clone was found a few times. The genes are TRBV30 and TRBJ1-3; D gene unclear. The CDR3 is 12 residues long. Trimming removed 4 bases from V and 4 bases from J, with 8 bases in between. The germline V gene encodes CDR1 GTSNPN and CDR2 SVGIG (reference sequence). For the CDR3, the DNA is TGTGCCTGGAAGGCGATAGGAAACACCATATATTTT. This gives the protein CAWKAIGNTIYF.

V and J are TRBV29-1 and TRBJ1-4; D uncertain. The CDR3 runs to 14 residues. The V gene lost 4 bases and the J gene lost 4 bases, with 13 bases spanning the gap. Germline V CDR1 and CDR2: SQVTM, ANQGSEA. The CDR3 nucleotides are TGCAGCGTTGCTTTCCCTGTGAATAATGAAAAACTGTTTTTT. Its protein product is CSVAFPVNNEKLFF.

The gene calls are TRBV30 and TRBJ1-1; D call uncertain. This CDR3 has 12 residues. Trimming took 3 bases from V and 7 from J, leaving 12 bases between them. Germline assignment: CDR1 GTSNPN and CDR2 SVGIG (reference sequence). The CDR3 DNA reads as TGTGCCTGGAGAGATAGCCTTGGTGAAGCTTTCTTT. Protein sequence: CAWRDSLGEAFF.

V is TRBV5-6 and J is TRBJ1-2; unclear D gene. The length of the CDR3 is 13 residues. Between the trimmed V and J ends, which lost 0 bases and 3 bases, there was a span of 6 bases. Germline-derived CDR1 and CDR2 are SGHDT and YYEEEE. The CDR3 here is CASSLGGHYGYTF. CDR3 in DNA: TGTGCCAGCAGCTTGGGAGGCCACTATGGCTACACCTTC.

The CDR3 sequence: CASSMGSWNEAFF. The CDR3 DNA reads TGTGCCAGTAGTATGGGTTCCTGGAATGAAGCTTTCTTT. The V and J genes are TRBV19 and TRBJ1-1, with D unresolved. Trimming stripped 3 bases from V and 7 bases from J, with 12 bases between. Germline V lookup: CDR1 LNHDA, CDR2 SQIVND (reference sequence). This CDR3 is built from 13 residues.

The V gene is TRBV7-9, the J gene TRBJ2-1; 10 bases fit TRBD1. This CDR3 is built from 15 residues. Per germline, CDR1 SEHNR and CDR2 FQNEAQ (reference sequence). V dropped 4 bases and J dropped 9; count of bases not matched to a gene: 9. The DNA for the CDR3 is TGTGCCAGCAGCTCCACCGGGACAGGGGAAGGTGAGCAGTTCTTC. Its protein is CASSSTGTGEGEQFF.

V is TRBV5-5 and J is TRBJ1-1; D gene ambiguous. CDR3 length: 16 amino acids. CDR1 is SGHKS and CDR2 is YYEKEE in the germline V gene (reference sequence). V gave up 0 bases and J gave up 1 base, with 13 bases separating them. This chain's CDR3 is CASSLVLWQENTEAFF. The CDR3 DNA sequence: TGTGCCAGCAGCTTGGTCCTTTGGCAGGAGAACACTGAAGCTTTCTTT.

V and J are TRBV2 and TRBJ1-5; D is ambiguous. V was cut by 1 base and J by 5 bases, with 6 bases left in between. CDR1 and CDR2 (germline): SNHLY, FYNNEI. The CDR3 covers 13 residues. CDR3 DNA sequence: TGTGCCAGCAGTGAAGAAGGGTATCAGCCCCAGCATTTT. Amino acids: CASSEEGYQPQHF.

The chain carries TRBV7-9 and TRBJ2-3; the D gene could be TRBD1 or TRBD2 (5 bases each). This CDR3 spans 18 amino acids. The V end was cut by 2 bases, the J end by 5 bases, with 23 bases between. CDR1 is SEHNR, CDR2 FQNEAQ, per germline (reference sequence). CDR3 sequence (DNA): TGTGCCAGCAGCTTAACCGGACCCGGGGCCCTAGTAGGAGATACGCAGTATTTT. It translates to CASSLTGPGALVGDTQYF.

This clone was seen once. J is TRBJ2-7 and V is TRBV15; D unclear. With 8 bases removed from V and 0 bases from J, the gap between germline ends came to 11 bases. Germline V gives CDR1 LNHNV, CDR2 YYDKDF (reference sequence). This CDR3 is built from 13 residues. In DNA, the CDR3 is TGTGCCACCGCAAGGGCCAACTCCTACGAGCAGTACTTC. Protein product: CATARANSYEQYF.

The chain has TRBV27 and TRBJ2-5; D unresolved. This CDR3 comprises 14 residues. The ends were cut back, 2 bases at V and 4 bases at J, with 11 bases in the middle. The V gene's germline CDR1 is MNHEY and CDR2 SMNVEV (reference sequence). This chain's CDR3 is CASSLVDGLETQYF. DNA of the CDR3: TGTGCCAGCAGTTTAGTGGACGGGTTAGAGACCCAGTACTTC.

The chain is built from TRBV5-4 and TRBJ2-4; D gene unclear. Germline V gene sequence: CDR1 SGHNT, CDR2 YYREEE (reference sequence). V was trimmed by 2 bases and J by 0 bases, leaving 6 bases between them. CDR3 length: 14 residues. CDR3 sequence (DNA): TGTGCCAGCAGCTTCCTGCTAGCCAAAAACATTCAGTACTTC. Residues: CASSFLLAKNIQYF.

The J gene is TRBJ1-1, the V gene TRBV7-9, with D possibly TRBD1 on 5 matching bases. Trimming pared 7 bases from V and 7 bases from J, leaving 25 bases between. The CDR3 is 16 residues long. Germline V gene sequence: CDR1 SEHNR, CDR2 FQNEAQ (reference sequence). As DNA, the CDR3 is TGTGCCAGCACCGGGGGTCCCGGGGATCGGAACCTTGAAGCTTTCTTT. This sequence encodes CASTGGPGDRNLEAFF.

This clone was seen only a few times. The chain links TRBV5-1 to TRBJ2-2; TRBD2 is a possible D gene (6 bases). Trimming left V 4 bases short and J 3 bases short, with 10 bases between. The CDR3 runs to 14 residues. CDR1 SGHRS and CDR2 YFSETQ come from the germline V gene. The CDR3 nucleotides are TGCGCCAGCAGCCCGTCGGGGGACACCGGGGAGCTGTTTTTT. It codes for CASSPSGDTGELFF.

This chain uses TRBV12-5 with TRBJ2-5; 8 nucleotides match TRBD2. The CDR3 loop spans 15 amino acids. Germline V gene lookup returns CDR1 LGHNT and CDR2 FRNRAP. J lost 4 bases, V lost 3 bases, and 7 bases had no gene match. The CDR3 loop is CASGFWRGVVETQYF. CDR3 sequence (DNA): TGTGCTAGTGGTTTTTGGCGGGGGGTCGTAGAGACCCAGTACTTC.